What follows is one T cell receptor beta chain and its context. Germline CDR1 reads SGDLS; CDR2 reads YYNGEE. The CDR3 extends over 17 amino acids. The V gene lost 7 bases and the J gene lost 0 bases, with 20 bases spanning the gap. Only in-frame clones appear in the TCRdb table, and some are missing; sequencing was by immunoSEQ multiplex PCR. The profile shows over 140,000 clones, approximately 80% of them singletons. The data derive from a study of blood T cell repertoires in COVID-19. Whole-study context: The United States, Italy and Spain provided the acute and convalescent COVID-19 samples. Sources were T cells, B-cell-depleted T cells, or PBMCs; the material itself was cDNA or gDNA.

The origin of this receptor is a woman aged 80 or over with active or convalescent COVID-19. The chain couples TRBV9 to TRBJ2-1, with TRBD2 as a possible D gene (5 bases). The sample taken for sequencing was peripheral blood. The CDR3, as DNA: TGTGCCAGCGTAGGACTCCCAAAACACCACTCCTACAATGAGCAGTTCTTC. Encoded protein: CASVGLPKHHSYNEQFF.